Each of the 19 T cell receptor beta chains below was sequenced from the same sample in a study of Ad26.COV2.S vaccination and SARS-CoV-2 variants. Generated by immunoSEQ multiplex PCR, the TCRdb table keeps only in-frame clones and is missing some. The sample includes about 400,000 clones, about four fifths of them seen just once. The treatment denotes: 15 to 20 received Ad26.COV2.S at low or high dose, single or two shots; roughly five received placebo; per-sample allocation not given. All samples were drawn on day 63, counting from the first vaccine or placebo injection. The starting material was peripheral blood, obtained in a trial of Ad26.COV2.S vaccine versus placebo. The origin of the receptors is a person aged 18-60 years who received the Ad26.COV2.S COVID-19 vaccine or a placebo.

The genes are TRBV19 and TRBJ1-1; a possible D gene is TRBD1 (5 bases). CDR3 size: 16 residues. CDR1 and CDR2 (germline): LNHDA, SQIVND (reference sequence). V was cut by 3 bases and J by 1 base, with 15 bases left in between. The CDR3 region has the DNA TGTGCCAGTAGTATCGATCGGGGCAGTTCGAACACTGAAGCTTTCTTT. It translates to CASSIDRGSSNTEAFF.

This clone has just a few counts. This chain joins TRBV18 and TRBJ1-1; the D is unclear. V dropped 2 bases and J dropped 1 base, with 11 bases sitting between them. Germline V gives CDR1 KGHSH, CDR2 LQKENI. The CDR3 totals 15 residues. The CDR3 coding sequence is TGTGCCAGCTCACCAAGGACGACCACGAACACTGAAGCTTTCTTT. It encodes CASSPRTTTNTEAFF. Combining the CDR3 with reference TRBV18 and TRBJ1-1 gives the whole variable domain NAGVMQNPRHLVRRRGQEARLRCSPMKGHSHVYWYRQLPEEGLKFMVYLQKENIIDESGMPKERFSAEFPKEGPSILRIQQVVRGDSAAYFCASSPRTTTNTEAFFGQGTRLTVV.

The chain employs TRBV18 and TRBJ1-3; possibly TRBD1 for D (5 bases). In germline, CDR1 is KGHSH, CDR2 LQKENI. This CDR3 has 14 amino acids. V was cut by 6 bases and J by 2 bases, with 11 bases left in between. This CDR3 reads CASSNRDPGNTIYF. Here the CDR3 DNA reads TGTGCCAGCTCGAATAGGGACCCTGGAAACACCATATATTTT.

The chain carries TRBV11-2 and TRBJ1-1, with D tentatively TRBD1 (5 bases). This CDR3 has 19 amino acids. Germline V lookup: CDR1 SGHAT, CDR2 FQNNGV. V lost 1 base, J lost 4 bases, and 25 bases lay in between. CDR3 region: CASSLGGARVGSGGTEAFF. DNA for the CDR3: TGTGCCAGCAGCTTAGGAGGGGCCAGGGTCGGTTCTGGGGGCACTGAAGCTTTCTTT. The complete variable domain, with remaining parts taken from reference TRBV11-2 and TRBJ1-1, reads EAGVAQSPRYKIIEKRQSVAFWCNPISGHATLYWYQQILGQGPKLLIQFQNNGVVDDSQLPKDRFSAERLKGVDSTLKIQPAKLEDSAVYLCASSLGGARVGSGGTEAFFGQGTRLTVV.

This clone is a singleton in its sample. Other DNA sequences within the sample encode an identical CDR3. The chain has TRBV5-4 and TRBJ2-5; D is possibly TRBD1 (7 bases). V lost 0 bases and J lost 3, with 9 bases in between. From germline, CDR1 is SGHNT and CDR2 YYREEE (reference sequence). CDR3 length: 14 residues. CDR3 nucleotides: TGTGCCAGCAGCTTGGGCGGGACAGAAGAGACCCAGTACTTC. Amino acid sequence: CASSLGGTEETQYF.

This rearrangement joins TRBV27 to TRBJ1-1; D is uncertain. Germline V gene lookup returns CDR1 MNHEY and CDR2 SMNVEV (reference sequence). There are 14 residues in the CDR3. Trimming removed 3 bases at V and 3 bases at J, with 11 bases between. The CDR3 nucleotides are TGTGCCAGCAGTTTTTCCCGGACGGACACTGAAGCTTTCTTT. Protein: CASSFSRTDTEAFF.

The chain recombines TRBV5-6 with TRBJ1-1; D gene uncertain. CDR1 and CDR2 (germline): SGHDT, YYEEEE. The V end lost 1 base, the J end lost 1 base, and 5 bases lay between the germline ends. The CDR3 is made up of 13 amino acids. The CDR3 loop reads CASSLLPNTEAFF. CDR3 DNA sequence: TGTGCCAGCAGCTTGCTCCCGAACACTGAAGCTTTCTTT.

This clone was detected a few times. V and J are TRBV5-1 and TRBJ2-1; 7 bases are shared with TRBD2. The CDR3 runs to 14 residues. Germline CDR1 and CDR2: SGHRS and YFSETQ. Trimming at V came to 0 bases and at J to 3 bases, leaving 0 bases not matched to a gene. The CDR3 DNA follows: TGCGCCAGCAGCTTGGGCGGGGGCTACAATGAGCAGTTCTTC. Residues: CASSLGGGYNEQFF.

About this clone itself: At the DNA level, this CDR3 is encoded by other sequences in the same sample as well. This chain connects TRBV9 to TRBJ2-5, with 9 bases lining up with TRBD2. Germline assignment: CDR1 SGDLS and CDR2 YYNGEE. After removal of 4 bases from V and 5 bases from J, the junction contained 6 bases not matched to a gene. The CDR3 sequence is 14 residues long. The CDR3 DNA reads TGTGCCAGCAGCCCGCGGGGGGGCAGGGAGACCCAGTACTTC. It yields the protein CASSPRGGRETQYF.

This chain joins TRBV5-1 and TRBJ1-2, with a possible D match to TRBD1 (6 bases). Germline-derived CDR1 and CDR2 are SGHRS and YFSETQ. The CDR3 contains 15 residues. V gave up 0 bases and J gave up 5 bases, with 14 bases separating them. The CDR3 coding sequence is TGCGCCAGCAGCTTGGAAGAGGGGGACTGGTATGGCTACACCTTC. Residues: CASSLEEGDWYGYTF. Based on the CDR3 plus reference TRBV5-1 and TRBJ1-2, the full variable domain is KAGVTQTPRYLIKTRGQQVTLSCSPISGHRSVSWYQQTPGQGLQFLFEYFSETQRNKGNFPGRFSGRQFSNSRSEMNVSTLELGDSALYLCASSLEEGDWYGYTFGSGTRLTVV.

This clone turned up a few times. The V call is TRBV2, the J call TRBJ2-7; 9 bases map to TRBD2. Per the germline V gene, CDR1 is SNHLY and CDR2 is FYNNEI. The CDR3 extends over 13 amino acids. V gave up 7 bases and J gave up 2 bases; unmatched junction bases: 3. CDR3 residues: CASMGLATYEQYF. The DNA of the CDR3 is TGTGCCAGCATGGGACTAGCCACCTACGAGCAGTACTTC.

The chain joins TRBV6-1 to TRBJ1-6; possibly TRBD1 for D (6 bases). V lost 2 bases and J lost 5, with 13 bases in between. The germline CDR1 and CDR2 sequences are MNHNS and SASEGT. The CDR3 has 16 amino acids. The chain's CDR3 is CASSESRTENNSPLHF. Written as DNA, the CDR3 is TGTGCCAGCAGTGAAAGCAGGACAGAGAATAATTCACCCCTCCACTTT.

Notes on this clone: At one boundary the junction diverges from the germline segment, which might be a read error. This chain links TRBV18 with TRBJ2-7; D could derive from TRBD1 or TRBD2 (6 bases each). CDR3 length: 12 residues. The germline V gene encodes CDR1 KGHSH and CDR2 LQKENI. CDR3 protein: CASSPPTGALQF. Here the CDR3 DNA reads TGTGCCAGCTCACCACCAACGGGGGCCTTGCAATTC.

The rearrangement links TRBV4-2 to TRBJ1-2; D is unclear. Germline values: CDR1 LGHNA, CDR2 YNFKEQ. Trimming shortened V by 3 bases and J by 2 bases, and 10 bases separated the two germline ends. This CDR3 contains 14 residues. The CDR3 loop is CASSHHHSNYGYTF. CDR3 nucleotide sequence: TGTGCCAGCAGCCACCATCATTCGAACTATGGCTACACCTTC.

This clone was recorded once. The rearrangement uses TRBV27 and TRBJ1-5, with TRBD1 as a possible D gene (6 bases). The V gene's germline CDR1 is MNHEY and CDR2 SMNVEV (reference sequence). CDR3 length equals 14 residues. Trimming took 2 bases from V and 5 from J, leaving 10 bases between them. CDR3 protein: CASSLSKGDQPQHF. The CDR3 nucleotides read TGTGCCAGCAGTTTAAGTAAGGGGGATCAGCCCCAGCATTTT.

The V gene is TRBV5-1, the J gene TRBJ2-2, with D maybe TRBD1 (5 bases). V dropped 2 bases and J dropped 6 bases, with 11 bases sitting between them. The CDR3 has 14 residues. CDR1 is SGHRS, CDR2 YFSETQ, per germline. The CDR3 spells CASSLVGVPGELFF. The DNA for the CDR3 is TGCGCCAGCAGCTTAGTAGGGGTTCCCGGGGAGCTGTTTTTT.

The chain uses TRBV27 and TRBJ2-1, with 7 bases matching TRBD1. V shed 6 bases and J 6 bases; nucleotides not matched to a gene: 11. The CDR3 runs 15 residues. The germline V gene encodes CDR1 MNHEY and CDR2 SMNVEV (reference sequence). CDR3 region: CASSLRRTGLNEQFF. CDR3 bases: TGTGCCAGCAGCCTAAGGCGGACAGGACTCAATGAGCAGTTCTTC.

The chain recombines TRBV19 with TRBJ1-1; D gene unclear. This CDR3 has 11 amino acids. Germline values: CDR1 LNHDA, CDR2 SQIVND (reference sequence). V was pared by 5 bases and J by 4 bases, with 5 bases between. CDR3 in amino acids: CASSEGTEAFF. The DNA for the CDR3 is TGTGCCAGTAGTGAGGGCACTGAAGCTTTCTTT. Variable domain in full (rest from reference TRBV19 and TRBJ1-1): DGGITQSPKYLFRKEGQNVTLSCEQNLNHDAMYWYRQDPGQGLRLIYYSQIVNDFQKGDIAEGYSVSREKKESFPLTVTSAQKNPTAFYLCASSEGTEAFFGQGTRLTVV.

The chain carries TRBV4-1 and TRBJ1-1; D may be TRBD1 (6 bases). Germline V gene lookup returns CDR1 MGHRA and CDR2 YSYEKL. Deletions cut 5 bases from V and 6 bases from J, with 13 bases between. The CDR3 runs 13 residues. CDR3 sequence (DNA): TGCGCCAGCAGCTCTCGGGGGGCGGCTGAAGCTTTCTTT. Translating gives CASSSRGAAEAFF.